Each of the 32 T cell receptor beta chains below was sequenced from the same sample in a study of identical twins. TCRdb re-called the 5' RACE reads with MiXCR, one entry per CDR3 protein. This sample yields more than 600,000 distinct CDR3 sequences, of which about 18% are seen a single time; around 13% belongs to the top ten. These data were also filed under a second study, of T cells expressing NK-cell markers.

Material for sequencing was PBMCs. Receptors originate from a woman aged 18-30 years in good health.

This clonotype was picked up a small number of times. The chain joins TRBV6-2 or TRBV6-3 to TRBJ2-5; weak D call: TRBD2 (5 bases). There are 15 residues in the CDR3. V was cut by 5 bases and J by 1 base, with 14 bases left in between. Germline assignment: CDR1 MNHEY and CDR2 SVGEGT. The CDR3 DNA is TGTGCCAGCAGTACTTATAGCGTCGGCCAAGAGACCCAGTACTTC. Residues: CASSTYSVGQETQYF.

This clonotype was counted ten times or more. The chain links TRBV7-2 to TRBJ2-7; D is undetermined. This CDR3 is built from 12 residues. Deletions cut 3 bases from V and 4 bases from J, with 7 bases between. The germline CDR1 and CDR2 sequences are SGHTA and FQGNSA. Here the CDR3 reads CASSLTPYEQYF. In nucleotides, the CDR3 is TGTGCCAGCAGCTTGACACCATACGAGCAGTACTTC.

The V call is TRBV11-1, the J call TRBJ2-3; no firm D call. Trimming took off 5 bases at V and 4 bases at J, with 25 bases between the two ends. The CDR3 contains 18 residues. Germline lookup yields CDR1 SGHAT and CDR2 FQDESV (reference sequence). Here the CDR3 reads CASSPIPTDNSWADTQYF. CDR3 nucleotide sequence: TGTGCCAGCAGCCCAATCCCAACTGACAACTCATGGGCAGATACGCAGTATTTT.

This chain links TRBV5-1 with TRBJ2-2; TRBD2 agrees at 7 bases. V was pared by 4 bases and J by 6 bases, with 6 bases of the junction left unmatched. CDR1 is SGHRS and CDR2 is YFSETQ in the germline V gene. This CDR3 region has 14 residues. CDR3 sequence (DNA): TGCGCCAGCAGCGCCGGGACTACCTCCGGGGAGCTGTTTTTT. Encoded protein: CASSAGTTSGELFF. The full variable domain, with the rest looked up from reference TRBV5-1 and TRBJ2-2, is KAGVTQTPRYLIKTRGQQVTLSCSPISGHRSVSWYQQTPGQGLQFLFEYFSETQRNKGNFPGRFSGRQFSNSRSEMNVSTLELGDSALYLCASSAGTTSGELFFGEGSRLTVL.

V is TRBV3-1 and J is TRBJ2-1; a possible D gene is TRBD1 (6 bases). V was cut by 1 base and J by 8 bases, with 15 bases left in between. The length of the CDR3 is 15 residues. The germline V gene has CDR1 LGHDT and CDR2 YNNKEL (reference sequence). CDR3 sequence: CASSQGQDPNDEQFF. DNA of the CDR3: TGTGCCAGCAGCCAAGGACAGGACCCGAACGATGAGCAGTTCTTC.

This chain links TRBV6-1 with TRBJ2-7; no clear D gene. The V end was cut by 8 bases, the J end by 3 bases, with 17 bases between. The CDR3 covers 14 residues. From germline, CDR1 is MNHNS and CDR2 SASEGT. The CDR3 sequence is CASALNTKSYEQYF. CDR3 coding DNA: TGTGCCAGCGCACTAAACACCAAGAGCTACGAGCAGTACTTC.

The chain recombines TRBV15 with TRBJ2-5; TRBD1 matches 9 bases. Germline V gene data show CDR1 as LNHNV and CDR2 as YYDKDF (reference sequence). CDR3 length equals 13 residues. J was trimmed by 4 bases and V by 5 bases; bases with no gene match: 2. The CDR3 DNA reads TGTGCCACCAGCTTGGGACAGGGAGAGACCCAGTACTTC. Encoded protein: CATSLGQGETQYF.

The genes are TRBV30 and TRBJ2-2, with D perhaps TRBD2 (6 bases). Germline V lookup: CDR1 GTSNPN, CDR2 SVGIG (reference sequence). The CDR3 runs to 20 residues. Trimming removed 0 bases from V and 2 bases from J, with 25 bases in between. The CDR3 reads CAWSVRRGRAIPRNTGELFF. Here the CDR3 DNA reads TGTGCCTGGAGTGTTCGGCGGGGACGAGCCATCCCAAGAAACACCGGGGAGCTGTTTTTT.

The sample holds a few counts of this clonotype. The V and J genes are TRBV15 and TRBJ1-5; 8 nucleotides match TRBD1. CDR1 and CDR2 from the germline V gene are LNHNV and YYDKDF (reference sequence). After removal of 6 bases from V and 6 bases from J, the junction contained 10 bases not matched to a gene. This CDR3 region has 15 residues. CDR3 loop: CATREGQGRIQPQHF. The CDR3 DNA sequence: TGTGCCACCAGAGAAGGACAGGGTAGAATTCAGCCCCAGCATTTT.

This clonotype was found a few times. The V and J genes are TRBV20-1 and TRBJ1-1; D gene unclear. There are 11 residues in the CDR3. Germline V lookup: CDR1 DFQATT, CDR2 SNEGSKA (reference sequence). The V gene lost 7 bases and the J gene lost 4 bases, with 10 bases spanning the gap. The CDR3 loop reads CSVGSITEAFF. The DNA for the CDR3 is TGCAGTGTTGGCAGTATCACTGAAGCTTTCTTT.

V is TRBV7-9 and J is TRBJ2-4, with D unclear. Germline CDR1 is SEHNR and CDR2 is FQNEAQ (reference sequence). CDR3 length: 14 residues. V was shortened by 2 bases and J by 2 bases, with 7 bases between the two germline ends. The CDR3 sequence: CASSLTATKNIQYF. CDR3 DNA: TGTGCCAGCAGCTTAACTGCCACCAAAAACATTCAGTACTTC.

This rearrangement joins TRBV12-5 to TRBJ2-7, with TRBD2 matching over 13 bases. After removal of 6 bases from V and 1 base from J, the junction contained 9 bases not matched to a gene. There are 17 residues in the CDR3. Germline V gene sequence: CDR1 LGHNT, CDR2 FRNRAP. This CDR3 reads CASGPGLAGVLSYEQYF. The CDR3 DNA follows: TGTGCTAGTGGACCCGGACTAGCGGGAGTCTTATCCTACGAGCAGTACTTC. Full variable domain (remainder filled in from reference TRBV12-5 and TRBJ2-7): DARVTQTPRHKVTEMGQEVTMRCQPILGHNTVFWYRQTMMQGLELLAYFRNRAPLDDSGMPKDRFSAEMPDATLATLKIQPSEPRDSAVYFCASGPGLAGVLSYEQYFGPGTRLTVT.

V usage is TRBV7-2 and J usage is TRBJ1-6; 9 nucleotides match TRBD1. J gave up 8 bases and V 5 bases, and 7 bases lay outside the gene matches. The V gene's germline CDR1 is SGHTA and CDR2 FQGNSA. The CDR3 has 15 residues. CDR3 in amino acids: CASSPGQGIDSPLHF. The CDR3 region has the DNA TGTGCCAGCAGCCCAGGACAGGGGATCGATTCACCCCTCCACTTT.

The rearrangement uses TRBV2 and TRBJ2-3; 9 bases align to TRBD2. The CDR3 runs to 16 residues. The V and J ends lost 3 bases and 6 bases, in that order; junction bases with no gene match: 10. Germline V lookup: CDR1 SNHLY, CDR2 FYNNEI. The CDR3 coding sequence is TGTGCCAGCAGTGATGAAGCGGGGGGAATCAGGGATACGCAGTATTTT. It translates to CASSDEAGGIRDTQYF.

This clonotype was seen just once. Relative to the germline gene, one junction end is altered; a read error may explain this. V usage is TRBV5-1 and J usage is TRBJ2-1, with 10 bases fitting TRBD1. Germline CDR1 and CDR2: SGHRS and YFSETQ. This CDR3 contains 16 residues. The CDR3 sequence is CASSRMTGGSYNVQFF. The CDR3 region has the DNA TGCGCCAGCAGCAGAATGACAGGGGGCTCCTACAATGTGCAGTTCTTC.

This clonotype was counted only a few times. V and J are TRBV7-9 and TRBJ2-7; TRBD2 matches at 11 bases. CDR3 length equals 15 residues. The germline gives CDR1 SEHNR, CDR2 FQNEAQ (reference sequence). Trimming removed 5 bases from V and 7 bases from J; junction bases left unmatched: 10. CDR3 coding DNA: TGTGCCAGCAGCAAACTAGCGGGGGCTGAGGGTGAGCAGTACTTC. Its protein is CASSKLAGAEGEQYF.

V usage is TRBV20-1 and J usage is TRBJ2-7; D not resolved. CDR1 is DFQATT, CDR2 SNEGSKA, per germline (reference sequence). The CDR3 consists of 13 residues. Trimming pared 5 bases from V and 2 bases from J, leaving 13 bases between. CDR3 DNA sequence: TGCAGTGCTCAACCGGGCAGAACCTACGAGCAGTACTTC. Encoded protein: CSAQPGRTYEQYF.

This clonotype was observed a single time. This rearrangement joins TRBV20-1 to TRBJ1-1; D not certain. The CDR3 is 13 residues long. CDR1 is DFQATT and CDR2 is SNEGSKA in the germline V gene (reference sequence). V lost 2 bases, J lost 0 bases, and 7 bases lay in between. This CDR3 reads CSARFYLNTEAFF. CDR3 DNA sequence: TGCAGTGCTAGATTCTACCTGAACACTGAAGCTTTCTTT.

This clonotype was seen a few times. The V gene is TRBV20-1, the J gene TRBJ1-1; 7 bases match TRBD1. Germline-derived CDR1 and CDR2 are DFQATT and SNEGSKA (reference sequence). The CDR3 extends over 15 amino acids. The V segment lost 0 bases and the J segment 6 bases; nucleotides outside the gene matches: 10. CDR3 protein: CSARDVRGPAAEAFF. The CDR3 DNA is TGCAGTGCTAGAGATGTTAGGGGGCCCGCGGCTGAAGCTTTCTTT.

The chain uses TRBV5-5 and TRBJ2-3; D gene unclear. The CDR3 extends over 14 amino acids. The germline V and J ends were trimmed by 0 bases and 2 bases, with 7 bases remaining between them. Germline V lookup: CDR1 SGHKS, CDR2 YYEKEE (reference sequence). CDR3 loop: CASSLVWVTDTQYF. The CDR3 coding sequence is TGTGCCAGCAGCTTGGTTTGGGTCACAGATACGCAGTATTTT.

The V call is TRBV5-1, the J call TRBJ2-7, with no clear D. V was trimmed by 4 bases and J by 1 base, leaving 12 bases between them. CDR1 SGHRS and CDR2 YFSETQ come from the germline V gene. The length of the CDR3 is 14 residues. The CDR3 DNA sequence: TGCGCCAGCAGCCTGGAATCCGTATCCTACGAGCAGTACTTC. Residues: CASSLESVSYEQYF.

The chain uses TRBV6-1 and TRBJ2-5; 10 nucleotides align to TRBD1. The CDR3 loop spans 14 amino acids. Unmatched junction bases numbered 4, after V lost 5 bases and J lost 4 bases. Looked up from germline, CDR1 is MNHNS and CDR2 is SASEGT. The CDR3 spells CASSNDRGRETQYF. The CDR3 DNA reads as TGTGCCAGCAGTAATGACAGGGGGCGAGAGACCCAGTACTTC.

Only a few counts were recorded for this clonotype. The chain combines TRBV6-1 with TRBJ2-1; 9 bases fit TRBD2. This CDR3 spans 18 amino acids. Unmatched junction bases numbered 14, after V lost 6 bases and J lost 2 bases. The V gene's germline CDR1 is MNHNS and CDR2 SASEGT. CDR3 sequence reads: CASSPGGGGRGTYNEQFF. The CDR3 nucleotides read TGTGCCAGCAGCCCTGGAGGGGGCGGGAGGGGGACCTACAATGAGCAGTTCTTC.

This clonotype occurred a few times. V is TRBV10-3 and J is TRBJ1-1, with 9 bases identical to TRBD1. The CDR3 extends over 13 amino acids. CDR1 and CDR2 from the germline V gene are ENHRY and SYGVKD. V dropped 6 bases and J dropped 7; count of bases not matched to a gene: 6. The CDR3 DNA reads TGTGCCATCAGACAGGGGGCGAGAAGTGAAGCTTTCTTT. Its protein product is CAIRQGARSEAFF.

This clonotype was recorded many times. The DNA of the CDR3 is TGTGCCAGCAGCTTCAGGGCCGCGTCGGGCACCGGGGAGCTGTTTTTT. Amino acids: CASSFRAASGTGELFF. This rearrangement joins TRBV7-9 to TRBJ2-2; D might be TRBD1 (5 bases). Trimming removed 3 bases at V and 4 bases at J, with 15 bases between. The germline gives CDR1 SEHNR, CDR2 FQNEAQ (reference sequence). CDR3 length: 16 amino acids.

There are many counts of this clonotype. The chain combines TRBV25-1 with TRBJ2-5, with D possibly being TRBD1 or TRBD2 (5 bases each). The CDR3 runs 13 residues. The germline V and J ends were trimmed by 7 bases and 4 bases, with 13 bases remaining between them. CDR1 is MGHDK and CDR2 is SYGVNS in the germline V gene. The CDR3 region has the DNA TGTGCCAGCACCCGAGGGGCACGAGAGACCCAGTACTTC. This translates into CASTRGARETQYF.

The table lists this clonotype with a few counts. This chain joins TRBV24-1 and TRBJ2-5; tentatively, D is TRBD2 (5 bases). Germline V gene lookup returns CDR1 KGHDR and CDR2 SFDVKD. V lost 3 bases to trimming and J lost 4 bases, with 14 bases between them. The length of the CDR3 is 15 residues. CDR3 DNA sequence: TGTGCCACCAGTGATCCAGGATCAAGCGGAGAGACCCAGTACTTC. This sequence encodes CATSDPGSSGETQYF.

The rearrangement joins TRBV6-1 to TRBJ2-1; no clear D gene. Trimming removed 3 bases from V and 0 bases from J, with 12 bases in between. The germline CDR1 and CDR2 sequences are MNHNS and SASEGT. CDR3 length equals 16 residues. The CDR3 spells CASSDFLPSSYNEQFF. The DNA for the CDR3 is TGTGCCAGCAGTGATTTCTTGCCGAGCTCCTACAATGAGCAGTTCTTC.

The gene calls are TRBV6-2 or TRBV6-3 and TRBJ2-7; possible D gene TRBD1, 6 bases. Deletions cut 6 bases from V and 2 bases from J, with 23 bases between. The CDR3 has 17 residues. Germline loops: CDR1 MNHEY, CDR2 SVGEGT. The CDR3 bases are TGTGCCAGCAGCTTCCTACGGACAGCCGGTATAGCCTACGAGCAGTACTTC. Amino acids: CASSFLRTAGIAYEQYF.

This clonotype was counted ten times or more. The V and J genes are TRBV12-3 or TRBV12-4 and TRBJ1-1; D is undetermined. V gave up 8 bases and J gave up 11 bases, with 15 bases separating them. There are 11 residues in the CDR3. CDR3 loop: CASSTGSRAFF. For the CDR3, the DNA is TGTGCCAGCTCCACGGGCTCGCGGGCTTTCTTT.

In its sample, this clonotype was seen a few times. The genes are TRBV5-4 and TRBJ2-7; D not certain. The V end was cut by 4 bases, the J end by 4 bases, with 12 bases between. Germline assignment: CDR1 SGHNT and CDR2 YYREEE (reference sequence). The CDR3 runs 13 residues. Here the CDR3 DNA reads TGTGCCAGCAGCCGCCAACACAATTACGAGCAGTACTTC. This sequence encodes CASSRQHNYEQYF.

In DNA form, the CDR3 reads TGTGCCAGCAGCTTATCCCCGGATGGGACTTTCGAGCAGTACTTC. It is translated as CASSLSPDGTFEQYF. The chain carries TRBV7-2 and TRBJ2-7; D may be TRBD2 (6 bases). V was clipped by 2 bases and J by 6 bases, with 17 bases between them. The CDR3 contains 15 residues. Germline V gene lookup returns CDR1 SGHTA and CDR2 FQGNSA.